This TCR beta chain was profiled in a study of T cells after yellow fever vaccination. Study results and limitations: It was a small share of clonotypes that appeared in both CD4 and CD8 compartments.

V lost 4 bases to trimming and J lost 2 bases, with 8 bases between them. The CDR3 spans 13 residues. Germline lookup yields CDR1 MNHEY and CDR2 SMNVEV (reference sequence). This clonotype was found a few times. Its target is not known. TCRdb itself ran the 5' RACE reads through MiXCR, one entry per CDR3 protein. The table lists around 360,000 distinct CDR3 sequences, under 14% of them singletons, with less than 20% in the top ten. This chain connects TRBV27 to TRBJ2-5; D unresolved. The source is a man aged 18 to 30 who received the YFV17D yellow fever vaccine. The starting material was PBMCs, obtained on the day of the first yellow fever vaccination. CDR3 in DNA: TGTGCCAGCAGTTCTTACCATCAAGAGACCCAGTACTTC. Translated: CASSSYHQETQYF.